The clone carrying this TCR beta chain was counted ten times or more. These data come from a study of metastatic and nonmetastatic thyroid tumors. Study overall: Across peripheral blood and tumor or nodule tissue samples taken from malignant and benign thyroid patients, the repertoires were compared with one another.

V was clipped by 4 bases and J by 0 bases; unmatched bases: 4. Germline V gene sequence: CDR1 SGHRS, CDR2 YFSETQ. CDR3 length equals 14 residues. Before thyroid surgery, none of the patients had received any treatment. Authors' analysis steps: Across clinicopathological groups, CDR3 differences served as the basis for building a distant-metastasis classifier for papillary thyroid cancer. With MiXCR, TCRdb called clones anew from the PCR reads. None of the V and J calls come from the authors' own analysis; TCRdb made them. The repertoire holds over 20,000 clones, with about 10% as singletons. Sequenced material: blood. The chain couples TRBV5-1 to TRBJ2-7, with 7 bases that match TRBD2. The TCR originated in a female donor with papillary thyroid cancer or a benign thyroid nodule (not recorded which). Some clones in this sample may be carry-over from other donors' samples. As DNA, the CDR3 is TGCGCCAGCAGCAGGAGCGGGGTCTCCTACGAGCAGTACTTC. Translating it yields CASSRSGVSYEQYF.